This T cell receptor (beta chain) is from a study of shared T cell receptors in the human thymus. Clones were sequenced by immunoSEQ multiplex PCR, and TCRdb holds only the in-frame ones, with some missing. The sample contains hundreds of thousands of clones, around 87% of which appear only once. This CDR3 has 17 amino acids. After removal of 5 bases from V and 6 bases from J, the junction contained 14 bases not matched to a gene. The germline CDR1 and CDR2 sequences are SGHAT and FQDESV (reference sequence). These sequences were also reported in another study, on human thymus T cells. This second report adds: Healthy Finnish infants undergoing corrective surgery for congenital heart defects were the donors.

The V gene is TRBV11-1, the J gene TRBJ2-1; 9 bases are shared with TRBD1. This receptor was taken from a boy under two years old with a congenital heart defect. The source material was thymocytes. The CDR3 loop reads CASSRNRDRDLCNEQFF. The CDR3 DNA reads TGTGCCAGCAGCAGGAACCGGGACAGGGACTTATGCAATGAGCAGTTCTTC.